This TCR beta chain was identified in a study of cytomegalovirus exposure and HLA in healthy donors. PCR was performed using 60 Vbeta and 13 Jbeta primers. Sequencing used immunoSEQ multiplex PCR; TCRdb keeps in-frame clones, though not all of them. This sample carries 200,000 to 250,000 clones, about 81% of them seen once, and the ten largest clones take less than 3%. In regard to this clone: The target antigen is unknown.

Germline loops: CDR1 SGHRS, CDR2 YFSETQ. This CDR3 has 16 amino acids. The J segment lost 5 bases and the V segment lost 1 base, leaving 7 bases of the junction unmatched. Study-wide results and caveats: Later work showed greater clonal expansion in HLA-associated TCR beta chains than in equally common others.

The chain carries TRBV5-1 and TRBJ1-4; TRBD1 matches at 8 bases. Sequencing was carried out using PBMCs. This sequence originates from a woman aged 40 to 50 in good health and CMV-seronegative. This CDR3 is CASSLNPQGANEKLFF. The CDR3 DNA reads TGCGCCAGCAGCTTGAATCCCCAGGGGGCGAATGAAAAACTGTTTTTT.